This T cell receptor (beta chain) came from a study of blood T cell repertoires in COVID-19. On the study more broadly: COVID-19 samples from acute and convalescent phases originated in the United States, Italy and Spain. Sources were T cells, B-cell-depleted T cells, or PBMCs; the material itself was cDNA or gDNA.

Those enrolled in Seattle joined during active infection and were followed longitudinally afterward. Germline V CDR1 and CDR2: MDHEN, SYDVKM. The length of the CDR3 is 13 residues. V was clipped by 5 bases and J by 9 bases, with 17 bases between them. As handled by the study authors: Reference gene primer amplification gave nucleated cell count estimates. Method: immunoSEQ multiplex PCR; TCRdb's copy keeps in-frame clones and lacks some. V, J and clone size were drawn from that table, and D and trimming were deduced from the DNA. The table lists 200,000 or so clones, 84% of them singletons. The specimen sequenced was peripheral blood. This clonotype originated in a woman of 80 years or more with COVID-19, enrolled during active disease. The chain links TRBV28 to TRBJ2-7; tentative D call: TRBD2 (6 bases). As DNA, the CDR3 is TGTGCCAGCAGTCCTCATGATGAGGGAGGGCAGTACGTC. Amino acids: CASSPHDEGGQYV.